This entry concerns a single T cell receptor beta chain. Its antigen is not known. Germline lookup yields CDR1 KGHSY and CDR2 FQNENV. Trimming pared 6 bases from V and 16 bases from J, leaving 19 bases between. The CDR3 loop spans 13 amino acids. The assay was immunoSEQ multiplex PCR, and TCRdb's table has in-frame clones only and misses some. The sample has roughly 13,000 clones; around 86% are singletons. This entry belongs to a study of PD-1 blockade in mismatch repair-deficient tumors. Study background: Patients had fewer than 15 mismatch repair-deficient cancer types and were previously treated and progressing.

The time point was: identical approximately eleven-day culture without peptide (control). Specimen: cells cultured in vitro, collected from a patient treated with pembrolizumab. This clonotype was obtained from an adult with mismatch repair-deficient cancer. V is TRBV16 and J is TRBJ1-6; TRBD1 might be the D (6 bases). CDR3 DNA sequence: TGTGCCAGCAGGCAAACTAGGACAGCCGTACTCCACTTT. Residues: CASRQTRTAVLHF.